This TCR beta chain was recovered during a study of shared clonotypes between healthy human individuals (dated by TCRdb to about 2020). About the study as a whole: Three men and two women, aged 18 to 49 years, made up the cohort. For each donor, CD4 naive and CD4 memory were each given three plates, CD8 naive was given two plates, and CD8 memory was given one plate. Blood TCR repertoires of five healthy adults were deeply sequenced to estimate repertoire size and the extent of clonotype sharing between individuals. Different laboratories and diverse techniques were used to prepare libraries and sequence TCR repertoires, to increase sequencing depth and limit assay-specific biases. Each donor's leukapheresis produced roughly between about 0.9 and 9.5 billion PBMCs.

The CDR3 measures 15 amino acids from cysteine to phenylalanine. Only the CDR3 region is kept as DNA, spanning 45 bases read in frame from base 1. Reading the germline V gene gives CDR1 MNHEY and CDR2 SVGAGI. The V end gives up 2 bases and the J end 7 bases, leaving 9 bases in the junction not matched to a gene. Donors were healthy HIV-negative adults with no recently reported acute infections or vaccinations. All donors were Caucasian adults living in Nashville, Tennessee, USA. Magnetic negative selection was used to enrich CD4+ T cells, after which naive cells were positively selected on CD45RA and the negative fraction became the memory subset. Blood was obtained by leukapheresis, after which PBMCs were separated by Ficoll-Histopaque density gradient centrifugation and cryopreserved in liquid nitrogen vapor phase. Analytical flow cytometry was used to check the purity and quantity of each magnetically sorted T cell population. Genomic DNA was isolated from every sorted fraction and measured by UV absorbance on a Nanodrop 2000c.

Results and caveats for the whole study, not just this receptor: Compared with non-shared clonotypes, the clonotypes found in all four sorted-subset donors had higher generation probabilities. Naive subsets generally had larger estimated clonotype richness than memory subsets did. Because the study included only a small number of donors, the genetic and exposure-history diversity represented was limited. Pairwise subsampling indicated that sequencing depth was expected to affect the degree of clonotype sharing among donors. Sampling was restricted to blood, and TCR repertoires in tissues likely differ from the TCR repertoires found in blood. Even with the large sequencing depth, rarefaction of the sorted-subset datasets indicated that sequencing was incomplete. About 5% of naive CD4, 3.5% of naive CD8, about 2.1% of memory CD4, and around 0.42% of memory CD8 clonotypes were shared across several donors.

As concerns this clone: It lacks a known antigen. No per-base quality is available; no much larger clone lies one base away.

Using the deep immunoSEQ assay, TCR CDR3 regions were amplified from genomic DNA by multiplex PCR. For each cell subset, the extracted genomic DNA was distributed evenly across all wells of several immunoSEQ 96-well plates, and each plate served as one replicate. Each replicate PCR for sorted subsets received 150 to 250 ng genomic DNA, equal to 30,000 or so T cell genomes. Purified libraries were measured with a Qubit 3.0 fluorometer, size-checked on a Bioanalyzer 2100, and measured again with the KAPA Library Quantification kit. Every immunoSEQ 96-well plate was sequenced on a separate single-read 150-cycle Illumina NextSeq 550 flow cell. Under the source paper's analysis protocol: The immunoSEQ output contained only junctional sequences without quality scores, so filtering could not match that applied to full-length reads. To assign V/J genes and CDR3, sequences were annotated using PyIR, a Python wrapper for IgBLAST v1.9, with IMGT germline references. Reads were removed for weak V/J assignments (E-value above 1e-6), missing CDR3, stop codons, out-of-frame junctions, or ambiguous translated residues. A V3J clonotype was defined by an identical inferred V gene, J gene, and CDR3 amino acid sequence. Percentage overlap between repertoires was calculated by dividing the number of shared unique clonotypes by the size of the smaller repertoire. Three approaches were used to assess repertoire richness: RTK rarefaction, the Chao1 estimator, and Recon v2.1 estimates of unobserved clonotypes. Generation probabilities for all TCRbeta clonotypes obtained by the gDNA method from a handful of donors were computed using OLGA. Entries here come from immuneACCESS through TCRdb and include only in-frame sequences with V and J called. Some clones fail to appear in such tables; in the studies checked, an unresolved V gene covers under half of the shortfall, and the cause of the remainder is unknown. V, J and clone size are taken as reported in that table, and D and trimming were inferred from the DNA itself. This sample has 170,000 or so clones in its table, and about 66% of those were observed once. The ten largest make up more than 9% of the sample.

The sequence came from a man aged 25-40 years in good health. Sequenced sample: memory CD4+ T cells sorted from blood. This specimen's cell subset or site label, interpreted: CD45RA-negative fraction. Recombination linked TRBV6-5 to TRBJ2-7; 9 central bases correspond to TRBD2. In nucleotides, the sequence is TGTGCCAGCAGTTACGCCGCGGGAGGGCCTGGGGAGCAGTACTTC. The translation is CASSYAAGGPGEQYF.